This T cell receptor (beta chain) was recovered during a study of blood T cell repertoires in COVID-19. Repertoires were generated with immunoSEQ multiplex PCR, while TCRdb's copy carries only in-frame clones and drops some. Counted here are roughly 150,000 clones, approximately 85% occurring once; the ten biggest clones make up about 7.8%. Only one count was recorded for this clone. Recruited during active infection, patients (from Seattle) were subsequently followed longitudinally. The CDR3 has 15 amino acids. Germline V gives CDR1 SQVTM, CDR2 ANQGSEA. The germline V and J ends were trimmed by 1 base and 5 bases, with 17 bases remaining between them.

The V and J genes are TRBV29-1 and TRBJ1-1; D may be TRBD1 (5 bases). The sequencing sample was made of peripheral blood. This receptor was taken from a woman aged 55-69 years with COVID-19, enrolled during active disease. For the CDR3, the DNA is TGCAGCGTTGAAGCGATAATCAGGGTGAGGACTGAAGCTTTCTTT. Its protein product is CSVEAIIRVRTEAFF.